These 27 T cell receptor beta chains were all obtained from the same sample, sequenced in a study of T cells in Graves' hyperthyroidism and ophthalmopathy. Amplification yielded TCR beta CDR3 regions, with RNA transcripts as the source. The HTBI primer set served for first-round RT-PCR of the TCR CDR3. MiXCR was run by TCRdb on the multiplex PCR reads, yielding one entry per CDR3 protein. The sample yields 400,000 to 500,000 distinct CDR3 sequences, around 15% seen once. The sequenced sample consisted of blood. Every receptor here comes from a young man with Graves' ophthalmopathy.

Many counts were recorded for this clonotype. The chain has TRBV6-1 and TRBJ2-2; D call uncertain. The V and J ends lost 7 bases and 2 bases respectively, with 11 bases between them. Germline V gene data show CDR1 as MNHNS and CDR2 as SASEGT. CDR3 length: 14 residues. CDR3 sequence reads: CASIRAPNTGELFF. CDR3 DNA sequence: TGTGCCAGCATCCGGGCGCCAAACACCGGGGAGCTGTTTTTT.

In its sample, this clonotype was seen many times. The V and J genes are TRBV12-3 or TRBV12-4 and TRBJ2-7; 7 nucleotides match TRBD2. Germline trimming cut 2 bases from V and 3 bases from J; bases unmatched to any gene: 7. The CDR3 runs to 15 residues. This CDR3 reads CASSLLGLADYEQYF. CDR3 in DNA: TGTGCCAGCAGTTTATTAGGGCTAGCGGACTACGAGCAGTACTTC.

This clonotype appeared many times. The chain recombines TRBV19 with TRBJ2-3; 7 bases align to TRBD2. Germline V gives CDR1 LNHDA, CDR2 SQIVND (reference sequence). The CDR3 is 14 amino acids. Trimming removed 7 bases from V and 2 bases from J; junction bases left unmatched: 6. The CDR3 is CASKASGFTDTQYF. CDR3 DNA sequence: TGTGCCAGTAAAGCTAGCGGTTTCACAGATACGCAGTATTTT.

In this sample, this clonotype turned up many times. The J gene is TRBJ2-3, the V gene TRBV7-9, with 11 bases fitting TRBD2. The CDR3 is 17 residues long. The V and J ends lost 2 bases and 4 bases, in that order; junction bases with no gene match: 8. CDR1 and CDR2 (germline): SEHNR, FQNEAQ (reference sequence). The CDR3 nucleotides are TGTGCCAGCAGCTTATTTCTAGCGGGGGGAGGGGCAGATACGCAGTATTTT. Its translation is CASSLFLAGGGADTQYF.

This clonotype was counted many times. The V and J genes are TRBV30 and TRBJ2-1; D possibly uses TRBD1 or TRBD2 (5 bases each). CDR1 and CDR2 (germline): GTSNPN, SVGIG (reference sequence). V was shortened by 4 bases and J by 6 bases, with 16 bases between the two germline ends. This CDR3 is 14 amino acids long. In nucleotides, the CDR3 is TGTGCCTGGAATCTTGGGGGAGTTGGCAATGAGCAGTTCTTC. This sequence encodes CAWNLGGVGNEQFF.

This clonotype was observed a handful of times. The chain employs TRBV6-1 and TRBJ2-2; TRBD2 is a possible D gene (6 bases). The CDR3 is 15 amino acids. The germline V gene encodes CDR1 MNHNS and CDR2 SASEGT. V lost 4 bases and J 2 bases, leaving 11 bases between the germline ends. The CDR3 loop reads CASSAGRLNTGELFF. The CDR3 DNA reads as TGTGCCAGCAGTGCAGGGAGGCTAAACACCGGGGAGCTGTTTTTT.

This clonotype was found many times. Here the CDR3 DNA reads TGCAGCGTTGCCCCCCCAGGGAACGAGCAGTACTTC. Translating gives CSVAPPGNEQYF. The rearrangement links TRBV29-1 to TRBJ2-7; possibly TRBD1 for D (5 bases). Germline V gene sequence: CDR1 SQVTM, CDR2 ANQGSEA. V gave up 4 bases and J gave up 5 bases, with 12 bases separating them. This CDR3 has 12 residues.

This chain uses TRBV6-5 with TRBJ1-2; D is possibly TRBD1 (5 bases). The germline V gene encodes CDR1 MNHEY and CDR2 SVGAGI. V was trimmed by 3 bases and J by 2 bases, leaving 13 bases between them. The CDR3 contains 15 residues. This CDR3 is CASSYRSQANYGYTF. CDR3 bases: TGTGCCAGCAGTTATCGGTCACAGGCGAACTATGGCTACACCTTC.

This clonotype appeared a few times. V is TRBV7-9 and J is TRBJ1-4; D is possibly TRBD1 (5 bases). This CDR3 region has 15 residues. Germline V gives CDR1 SEHNR, CDR2 FQNEAQ (reference sequence). With 0 bases removed from V and 5 bases from J, the gap between germline ends came to 10 bases. The CDR3, as DNA: TGTGCCAGCAGCTTAGCCGGGACGGGAAATGAAAAACTGTTTTTT. Its protein is CASSLAGTGNEKLFF.

This clonotype has only a few counts. This may be a read error: a much more frequent sequence differs by one nucleotide. The chain combines TRBV2 with TRBJ2-1; 11 bases are shared with TRBD2. The CDR3 is 17 residues long. Germline-derived CDR1 and CDR2 are SNHLY and FYNNEI. The CDR3 DNA reads as TGTGCCGGCAGTGAAGTAGCGTTACTAGCGGGGGTCAATGAGCAGTTCTTC. Translated, it gives CAGSEVALLAGVNEQFF.

The J gene is TRBJ1-4, the V gene TRBV28; 8 bases are a match to TRBD1. This CDR3 comprises 14 residues. Trimming at V came to 8 bases and at J to 7 bases, leaving 9 bases not matched to a gene. Germline loops: CDR1 MDHEN, CDR2 SYDVKM. The CDR3 loop is CASGQQGVLEKLFF. The CDR3, as DNA: TGTGCCAGCGGCCAACAGGGGGTCCTTGAAAAACTGTTTTTT. Looking up the rest from reference TRBV28 and TRBJ1-4 gives the full variable domain: DVKVTQSSRYLVKRTGEKVFLECVQDMDHENMFWYRQDPGLGLRLIYFSYDVKMKEKGDIPEGYSVSREKKERFSLILESASTNQTSMYLCASGQQGVLEKLFFGSGTQLSVL.

Ten or more counts support this clonotype. The chain combines TRBV29-1 with TRBJ2-5; perhaps TRBD2 as D (6 bases). CDR1 SQVTM and CDR2 ANQGSEA come from the germline V gene. V was pared by 7 bases and J by 7 bases, with 19 bases between. The CDR3 covers 13 residues. CDR3 amino acids: CSALLGGAPTQYF. CDR3 bases: TGCAGCGCTCTCCTCGGCGGGGCACCGACCCAGTACTTC.

This clonotype appeared many times. The gene calls are TRBV20-1 and TRBJ2-1; 10 bases align to TRBD2. This CDR3 is built from 14 residues. V dropped 0 bases and J dropped 8; count of bases not matched to a gene: 4. Germline assignment: CDR1 DFQATT and CDR2 SNEGSKA (reference sequence). The CDR3 loop reads CSARDSGRLDEQFF. The DNA for the CDR3 is TGCAGTGCTAGAGATAGCGGGAGGTTAGATGAGCAGTTCTTC.

This clonotype was counted between two and nine times. The J gene is TRBJ2-7, the V gene TRBV4-2; TRBD1 matches 8 bases. This CDR3 has 16 residues. CDR1 and CDR2 (germline): LGHNA, YNFKEQ. V shed 0 bases and J 4 bases; nucleotides not matched to a gene: 8. Here the CDR3 DNA reads TGTGCCAGCAGCCAAGAGACAGGGGTGGCTTGGTACGAGCAGTACTTC. It specifies CASSQETGVAWYEQYF.

The gene calls are TRBV7-9 and TRBJ1-2; no firm D call. Germline CDR1 is SEHNR and CDR2 is FQNEAQ (reference sequence). V lost 0 bases and J lost 4, with 12 bases in between. This CDR3 is 15 amino acids long. The CDR3 sequence: CASSLAPILLYGYTF. The CDR3 nucleotides are TGTGCCAGCAGCTTAGCGCCGATCCTGCTCTATGGCTACACCTTC.

This clonotype was observed at least ten times. This chain uses TRBV11-2 with TRBJ2-7; 7 bases align to TRBD2. The length of the CDR3 is 15 residues. CDR1 is SGHAT and CDR2 is FQNNGV in the germline V gene. V shed 3 bases, J shed 4 bases, and the junction held 9 bases outside the gene matches. Written as DNA, the CDR3 is TGTGCCAGCAGCTTGCCGCTAGCGGCCCTTTACGAGCAGTACTTC. It is translated as CASSLPLAALYEQYF.

The gene calls are TRBV25-1 and TRBJ1-2; maybe TRBD1 (6 bases). Deletions cut 3 bases from V and 7 bases from J, with 9 bases between. The germline V gene encodes CDR1 MGHDK and CDR2 SYGVNS. The CDR3 consists of 12 residues. The CDR3 DNA follows: TGTGCCAGCAGTGACTACAGGGTTGGCTACACCTTC. Amino acid sequence: CASSDYRVGYTF.

This clonotype was seen a handful of times. The chain joins TRBV5-6 to TRBJ1-1; D not resolved. The CDR3 covers 13 residues. Germline CDR1 reads SGHDT; CDR2 reads YYEEEE. Trimming removed 0 bases from V and 6 bases from J, with 9 bases in between. The chain's CDR3 is CASSLVRSPEAFF. The CDR3 nucleotides read TGTGCCAGCAGCTTGGTGCGGAGCCCTGAAGCTTTCTTT. Full variable domain (rest looked up from reference TRBV5-6 and TRBJ1-1): DAGVTQSPTHLIKTRGQQVTLRCSPKSGHDTVSWYQQALGQGPQFIFQYYEEEERQRGNFPDRFSGHQFPNYSSELNVNALLLGDSALYLCASSLVRSPEAFFGQGTRLTVV.

This clonotype was seen ten or more times. This sequence joins TRBV2 and TRBJ2-1; 11 nucleotides agree with TRBD2. The CDR3 has 16 amino acids. From germline, CDR1 is SNHLY and CDR2 FYNNEI. V was pared by 4 bases and J by 7 bases, with 9 bases of the junction left unmatched. CDR3 residues: CASSGALGLAGNEQFF. CDR3 coding DNA: TGTGCCAGCAGTGGTGCGTTAGGACTAGCGGGTAATGAGCAGTTCTTC.

This clonotype was counted ten times or more. CDR3 region: CASSPTRAGNEQFF. In DNA form, the CDR3 reads TGTGCCAGCAGCCCAACCCGAGCGGGTAATGAGCAGTTCTTC. The chain joins TRBV3-1 to TRBJ2-1, with D perhaps TRBD2 (6 bases). The CDR3 is 14 amino acids. CDR1 and CDR2 from the germline V gene are LGHDT and YNNKEL (reference sequence). V dropped 4 bases and J dropped 7 bases, with 14 bases sitting between them.

The table lists this clonotype with many counts. The CDR3 region is CASSSWTGLAGGSPYF. The CDR3 region has the DNA TGTGCCAGCAGCTCTTGGACGGGACTAGCGGGGGGGTCCCCGTACTTC. The chain carries TRBV11-2 and TRBJ2-5; TRBD2 agrees at 16 bases. CDR3 size: 16 residues. The J segment lost 13 bases and the V segment lost 4 bases, leaving 12 bases of the junction unmatched. The germline V gene has CDR1 SGHAT and CDR2 FQNNGV.

This clonotype was seen many times. The genes are TRBV29-1 and TRBJ2-7; TRBD1 matches at 9 bases. This CDR3 is built from 12 residues. V lost 4 bases to trimming and J lost 6 bases; unmatched junction nucleotides: 4. CDR1 SQVTM and CDR2 ANQGSEA come from the germline V gene. CDR3 amino acids: CSVGQGVGEQYF. As DNA, the CDR3 is TGCAGCGTTGGACAGGGGGTAGGCGAGCAGTACTTC.

The chain recombines TRBV4-1 with TRBJ1-2, with D uncertain. Germline values: CDR1 MGHRA, CDR2 YSYEKL. The CDR3 has 17 amino acids. Trimming took off 4 bases at V and 1 base at J, with 19 bases between the two ends. CDR3 amino acids: CASSPILLREFNYGYTF. CDR3 DNA sequence: TGCGCCAGCAGCCCCATTTTACTTCGGGAGTTTAACTATGGCTACACCTTC.

Worth noting for this clonotype: This may be a read error: a much more frequent sequence differs by one nucleotide. The chain's CDR3 is CSARHDRNAEAFF. The CDR3 DNA is TGCAGTGCTCGTCATGACAGGAACGCTGAAGCTTTCTTT. The rearrangement links TRBV20-1 to TRBJ1-1; possible D gene TRBD1, 6 bases. This CDR3 comprises 13 residues. Germline V gives CDR1 DFQATT, CDR2 SNEGSKA (reference sequence).

This clonotype appeared many times. This chain links TRBV10-1 with TRBJ2-3, with TRBD1 identical over 9 bases. The CDR3 totals 15 residues. CDR1 is WNHNN and CDR2 is SYGVQD in the germline V gene (reference sequence). J was trimmed by 1 base and V by 2 bases; bases with no gene match: 1. Here the CDR3 DNA reads TGCGCCAGCAGTGAGCGGACAGGGGGCACAGATACGCAGTATTTT. Translation: CASSERTGGTDTQYF.

This clonotype was counted many times. V gene TRBV7-9 combines with J gene TRBJ1-2, with D perhaps matching TRBD1 (6 bases). The germline gives CDR1 SEHNR, CDR2 FQNEAQ (reference sequence). This CDR3 has 16 residues. Trimming shortened V by 2 bases and J by 3 bases, and 16 bases separated the two germline ends. The CDR3 coding sequence is TGTGCCAGCAGCTTACTGGGGGGCAGTATCGACTATGGCTACACCTTC. Its protein product is CASSLLGGSIDYGYTF.

The chain links TRBV6-2 or TRBV6-3 to TRBJ2-2; 12 bases align to TRBD2. Germline loops: CDR1 MNHEY, CDR2 SVGEGT. The CDR3 extends over 19 amino acids. V lost 6 bases and J lost 0; bases outside the gene matches: 11. The CDR3: CASRGRAGLAGPNTGELFF. For the CDR3, the DNA is TGTGCCAGCAGGGGCAGGGCCGGACTAGCGGGACCGAACACCGGGGAGCTGTTTTTT.